The clone carrying this T cell receptor (beta chain) occurred many times. Unmatched junction bases numbered 12, after V lost 6 bases and J lost 1 base. CDR1 is LNHNV, CDR2 YYDKDF, per germline (reference sequence). This CDR3 has 17 residues. The hyperthyroidism patients, aged 18 to 65, had been newly diagnosed, with under 2 months' duration. This sample is part of a study of Graves' ophthalmopathy and Graves' hyperthyroidism. TCR beta CDR3 regions were amplified from RNA transcripts. First-round RT-PCR used HTBI primers; second-round multiplex PCR followed. MiXCR, applied by TCRdb to the multiplex PCR reads, yields one record per CDR3 protein. The table records more than 1,000,000 distinct CDR3 sequences, about 35% of them present only once.

The sequencing sample was made of peripheral blood or thyroid tissue (not recorded which). The V call is TRBV15, the J call TRBJ1-5, with 7 bases lining up with TRBD1. The origin of this receptor is an adult man with Graves' hyperthyroidism. CDR3 loop: CATSRDRVLMSNQPQHF. The CDR3 DNA reads as TGTGCCACCAGTCGAGACAGGGTACTTATGAGCAATCAGCCCCAGCATTTT.